This entry features one T cell receptor (beta chain) sequence. In the authors' methods: Cell counts per sample came from amplifying reference gene primers. Assay: immunoSEQ multiplex PCR; the TCRdb copy retains only in-frame clones and omits some. The V and J calls and clone size are taken from that table; D and trimming were inferred from the DNA. Here the sample spans about 210,000 clones, 65% to 85% being singletons. The CDR3 consists of 15 residues. Germline values: CDR1 SGHRS, CDR2 YFSETQ. V lost 0 bases and J 6 bases, leaving 12 bases between the germline ends. This sample is part of a study of blood T cell repertoires in COVID-19. Whole-study context: Samples representing acute and convalescent COVID-19 were sourced from the United States, Italy and Spain. From T cells, B-cell-depleted T cells, or PBMCs came the material, which was cDNA or gDNA.

The V call is TRBV5-1, the J call TRBJ1-4; TRBD1 is a possible D gene (5 bases). Sequencing was carried out using peripheral blood. This TCR was recovered from a human donor in a cohort sampled during active COVID-19. DNA of the CDR3: TGCGCCAGCAGCTTGGCTGCAGGAGGGGATGAAAAACTGTTTTTT. This translates into CASSLAAGGDEKLFF.